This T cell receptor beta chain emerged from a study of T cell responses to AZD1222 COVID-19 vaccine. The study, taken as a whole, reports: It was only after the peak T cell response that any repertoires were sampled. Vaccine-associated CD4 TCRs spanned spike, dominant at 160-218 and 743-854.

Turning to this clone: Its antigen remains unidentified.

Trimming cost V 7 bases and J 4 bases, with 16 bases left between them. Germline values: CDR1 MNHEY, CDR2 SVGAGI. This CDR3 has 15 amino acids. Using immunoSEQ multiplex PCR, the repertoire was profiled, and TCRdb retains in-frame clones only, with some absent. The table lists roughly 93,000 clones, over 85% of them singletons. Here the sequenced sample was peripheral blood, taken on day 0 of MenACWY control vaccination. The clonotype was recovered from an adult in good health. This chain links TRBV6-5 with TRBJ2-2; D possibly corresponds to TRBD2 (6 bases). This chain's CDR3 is CASKASGVGTGELFF. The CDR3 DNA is TGTGCCAGCAAGGCATCGGGGGTTGGCACCGGGGAGCTGTTTTTT.